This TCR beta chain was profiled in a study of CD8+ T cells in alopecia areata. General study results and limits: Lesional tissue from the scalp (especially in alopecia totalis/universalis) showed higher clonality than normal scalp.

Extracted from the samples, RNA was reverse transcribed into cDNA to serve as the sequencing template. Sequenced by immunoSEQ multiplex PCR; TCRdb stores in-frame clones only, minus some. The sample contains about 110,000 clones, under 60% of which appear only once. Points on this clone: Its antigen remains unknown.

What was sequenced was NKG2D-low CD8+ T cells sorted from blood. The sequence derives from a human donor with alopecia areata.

CDR3 DNA: TGCGCCAGCAGCCTTAGCGGCTACAATGAGCAGTTCTTC. It specifies CASSLSGYNEQFF. The rearrangement joins TRBV5-1 to TRBJ2-1; D may be TRBD2 (6 bases). V lost 4 bases and J lost 3, with 8 bases in between. In germline, CDR1 is SGHRS, CDR2 YFSETQ. There are 13 residues in the CDR3.